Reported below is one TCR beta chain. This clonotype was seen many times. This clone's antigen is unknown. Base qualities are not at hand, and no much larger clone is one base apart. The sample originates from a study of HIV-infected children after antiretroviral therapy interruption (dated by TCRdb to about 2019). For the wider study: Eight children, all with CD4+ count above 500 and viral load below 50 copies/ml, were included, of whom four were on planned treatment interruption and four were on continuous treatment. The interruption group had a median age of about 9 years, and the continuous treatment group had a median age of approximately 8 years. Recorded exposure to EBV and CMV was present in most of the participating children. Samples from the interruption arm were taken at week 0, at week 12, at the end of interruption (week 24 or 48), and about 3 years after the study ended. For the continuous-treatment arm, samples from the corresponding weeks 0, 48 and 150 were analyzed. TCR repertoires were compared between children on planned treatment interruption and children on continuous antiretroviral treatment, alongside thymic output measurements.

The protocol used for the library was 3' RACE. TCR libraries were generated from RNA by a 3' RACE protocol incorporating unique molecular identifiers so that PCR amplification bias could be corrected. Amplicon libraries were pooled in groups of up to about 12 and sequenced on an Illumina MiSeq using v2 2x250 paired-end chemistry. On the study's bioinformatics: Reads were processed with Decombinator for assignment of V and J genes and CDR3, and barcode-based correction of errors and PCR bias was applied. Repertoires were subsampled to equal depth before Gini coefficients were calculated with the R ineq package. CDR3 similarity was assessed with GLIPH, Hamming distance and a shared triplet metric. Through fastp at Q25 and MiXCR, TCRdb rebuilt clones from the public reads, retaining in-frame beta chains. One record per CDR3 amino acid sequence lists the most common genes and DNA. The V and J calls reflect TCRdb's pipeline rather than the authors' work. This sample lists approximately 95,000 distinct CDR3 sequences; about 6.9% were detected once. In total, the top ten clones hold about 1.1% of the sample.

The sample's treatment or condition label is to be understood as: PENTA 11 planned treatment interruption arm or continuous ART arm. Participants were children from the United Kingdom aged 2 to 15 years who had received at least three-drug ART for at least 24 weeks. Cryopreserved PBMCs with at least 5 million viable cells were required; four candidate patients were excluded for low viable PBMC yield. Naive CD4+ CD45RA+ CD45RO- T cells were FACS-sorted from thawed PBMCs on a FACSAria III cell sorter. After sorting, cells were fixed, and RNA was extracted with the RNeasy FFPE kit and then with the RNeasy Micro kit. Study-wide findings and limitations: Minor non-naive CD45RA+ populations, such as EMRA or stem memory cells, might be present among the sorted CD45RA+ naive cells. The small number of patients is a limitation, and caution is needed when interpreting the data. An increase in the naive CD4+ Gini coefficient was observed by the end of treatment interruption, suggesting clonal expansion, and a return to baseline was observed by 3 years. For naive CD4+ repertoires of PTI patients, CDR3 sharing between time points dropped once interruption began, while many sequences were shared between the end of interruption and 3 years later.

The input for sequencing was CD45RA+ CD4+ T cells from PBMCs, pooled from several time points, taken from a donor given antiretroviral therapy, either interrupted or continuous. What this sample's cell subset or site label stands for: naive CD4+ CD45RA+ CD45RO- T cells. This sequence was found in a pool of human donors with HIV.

Here the CDR3 is given as CASSDGALRANVLTF. The DNA sequence follows: TGTGCCAGCAGTGACGGGGCTCTGAGGGCCAACGTCCTGACTTTC. Recombination connected TRBV28 to TRBJ2-6, with the D call perhaps TRBD1 or TRBD2, as 5 bases match in each case. From the cysteine through the phenylalanine, the CDR3 covers 15 amino acids. CDR3 DNA only is kept here, 45 bases in frame from base 1. Trimming takes 5 bases from V and 5 bases from J, and the germline ends sit 13 bases apart. CDR1 and CDR2 are drawn from the germline V gene: MDHEN, SYDVKM.